In this sample, the clone carrying this T cell receptor beta chain turned up once. Its antigen is unknown. This record comes from a study of T cell responses to AZD1222 COVID-19 vaccine. CDR1 and CDR2 (germline): LGHDT, YNNKEL (reference sequence). The CDR3 length is 15 residues. V lost 4 bases to trimming and J lost 5 bases; unmatched junction nucleotides: 6. Study-wide findings and caveats: Baseline antibody screening turned up just six seropositive AZD1222 recipients. Epitopes outside B.1.351 and B.1.1.7 mutated regions reportedly drew nearly half of spike TCRs.

Clones were read by immunoSEQ multiplex PCR, and TCRdb kept only the in-frame ones, dropping some. Of approximately 160,000 clones in the sample, roughly 94% were seen once. Here the sequenced sample was peripheral blood, taken 28 days after the second AZD1222 dose. This rearrangement joins TRBV3-1 (or the pseudogene TRBV3-2) to TRBJ1-4; 8 bases match TRBD1. This receptor was identified in an adult who received the AZD1222 COVID-19 vaccine. This CDR3 reads CASSRGQGQNEKLFF. DNA of the CDR3: TGTGCCAGCAGCCGTGGACAGGGTCAAAATGAAAAACTGTTTTTT.